The 14 T cell receptor beta chains in this list originate from one sample, sequenced in a study of T-cell reconstitution after alpha-beta-depleted transplantation in children. Preparing the TCRbeta library involved the use of unique molecular identifiers. TCRdb recomputed calls from the PCR reads with MiXCR, one row per CDR3 protein. This sample has fewer than 1 million distinct CDR3 sequences, with 16% found just once. Sequencing was performed on PBMCs, mostly from graft donor cells, taken 360 days after TCRalphabeta/CD19-depleted stem cell transplant. Receptor source: a male patient younger than 18 who had a stem cell transplant for acute lymphoblastic leukemia, so the T cells may come from the graft donor.

The chain carries TRBV5-1 and TRBJ2-3, with D perhaps given as TRBD1 or TRBD2 (5 bases each). Per germline, CDR1 SGHRS and CDR2 YFSETQ. Trimming stripped 0 bases from V and 5 bases from J, with 16 bases between. The CDR3 covers 16 residues. In DNA form, the CDR3 reads TGCGCCAGCAGCTTGGAAGGGGTCAGCGGTGGAGATACGCAGTATTTT. Translated: CASSLEGVSGGDTQYF. The whole variable domain, remainder taken from reference TRBV5-1 and TRBJ2-3, is KAGVTQTPRYLIKTRGQQVTLSCSPISGHRSVSWYQQTPGQGLQFLFEYFSETQRNKGNFPGRFSGRQFSNSRSEMNVSTLELGDSALYLCASSLEGVSGGDTQYFGPGTRLTVL.

The V call is TRBV6-5, the J call TRBJ1-2, with D maybe TRBD1 (6 bases). CDR1 MNHEY and CDR2 SVGAGI come from the germline V gene. This CDR3 has 13 residues. Trimming removed 2 bases at V and 4 bases at J, with 8 bases between. Here the CDR3 DNA reads TGTGCCAGCAGTTACAAGGGGGGCTATGGCTACACCTTC. This sequence encodes CASSYKGGYGYTF.

This clonotype was seen only a few times. The rearrangement joins TRBV7-9 to TRBJ2-7; tentatively, D is TRBD1 or TRBD2 (6 bases each). V lost 1 base and J 4 bases, leaving 14 bases between the germline ends. This CDR3 contains 15 residues. Germline CDR1 SEHNR, CDR2 FQNEAQ (reference sequence). CDR3 in DNA: TGTGCCAGCAGCTTAGGTCGGGGGCGGGGTTACGAGCAGTACTTC. Protein sequence: CASSLGRGRGYEQYF.

This clonotype was counted only a few times. The J gene is TRBJ2-1, the V gene TRBV11-2, with 7 bases lining up with TRBD2. The CDR3 is 15 amino acids. The ends lost 6 bases at V and 0 bases at J; junction bases unmatched: 5. CDR1 and CDR2 (germline): SGHAT, FQNNGV. For the CDR3, the DNA is TGTGCCAGCAGAATACTAGCGCCCTCCTACAATGAGCAGTTCTTC. Protein product: CASRILAPSYNEQFF.

This chain uses TRBV4-2 with TRBJ2-5; the match to TRBD2 covers 10 bases. J was trimmed by 5 bases and V by 7 bases; bases with no gene match: 4. Germline assignment: CDR1 LGHNA and CDR2 YNFKEQ. The CDR3 loop spans 13 amino acids. The CDR3 bases are TGTGCCAGCATGCTAGCGGGAGTCGAGACCCAGTACTTC. Translating it yields CASMLAGVETQYF.

This clonotype has a handful of counts. V is TRBV3-1 and J is TRBJ2-3, with TRBD2 matching 11 bases. Germline-derived CDR1 and CDR2 are LGHDT and YNNKEL (reference sequence). After removal of 4 bases from V and 5 bases from J, the junction contained 5 bases not matched to a gene. The CDR3 is 15 residues long. CDR3 sequence (DNA): TGTGCCAGCAGCCCTACTAGCGGGAGTCTAGATACGCAGTATTTT. This gives the protein CASSPTSGSLDTQYF.

The chain combines TRBV7-8 with TRBJ2-7; D gene ambiguous. Trimming took 5 bases from V and 8 from J, leaving 22 bases between them. The V gene's germline CDR1 is SGHVS and CDR2 FQNEAQ. This CDR3 region has 15 residues. The CDR3 region is CASSGPGGKGVQQYF. The CDR3 DNA sequence: TGTGCCAGCAGCGGACCGGGCGGAAAGGGCGTACAGCAGTACTTC.

This chain connects TRBV5-1 to TRBJ2-1; TRBD2 matches 13 bases. With 5 bases clipped from V and 0 bases from J, the junction kept 11 bases outside the gene matches. The length of the CDR3 is 19 residues. CDR1 is SGHRS, CDR2 YFSETQ, per germline. The chain's CDR3 is CASRNPGTSGDSSYNEQFF. The CDR3 DNA is TGCGCCAGCAGAAACCCCGGGACTAGCGGGGACAGCTCCTACAATGAGCAGTTCTTC.

The gene calls are TRBV6-1 and TRBJ2-5, with D maybe TRBD2 (6 bases). Germline CDR1 is MNHNS and CDR2 is SASEGT. This CDR3 has 13 amino acids. Trimming took off 6 bases at V and 4 bases at J, with 12 bases between the two ends. The CDR3 region is CASSPVGGETQYF. The CDR3 DNA is TGTGCCAGCAGCCCGGTCGGGGGAGAGACCCAGTACTTC.

The V call is TRBV5-1, the J call TRBJ2-5; 7 bases are shared with TRBD1. The CDR3 contains 15 residues. After removal of 5 bases from V and 2 bases from J, the junction contained 9 bases not matched to a gene. Per the germline V gene, CDR1 is SGHRS and CDR2 is YFSETQ. CDR3 region: CASSPTGTVQETQYF. The DNA for the CDR3 is TGCGCCAGCAGTCCCACCGGGACAGTGCAAGAGACCCAGTACTTC.

This clonotype was found a few times. The genes are TRBV5-1 and TRBJ2-4, with 8 bases matching TRBD1. Unmatched junction bases numbered 2, after V lost 0 bases and J lost 9 bases. The length of the CDR3 is 13 residues. The germline CDR1 and CDR2 sequences are SGHRS and YFSETQ. This chain's CDR3 is CASSLAGGTIQYF. The CDR3 DNA reads as TGCGCCAGCAGCTTGGCAGGGGGCACCATTCAGTACTTC.

The gene calls are TRBV5-6 and TRBJ2-7; 8 bases fit TRBD2. The CDR3 extends over 15 amino acids. Germline CDR1 and CDR2: SGHDT and YYEEEE. Losses at the gene ends were 5 bases for V and 2 bases for J; bases not matched to a gene: 9. The chain's CDR3 is CASSNPSGSPYEQYF. CDR3 DNA sequence: TGTGCCAGCAGTAATCCTAGCGGGTCCCCCTACGAGCAGTACTTC.

This clonotype occurred a few times. The genes are TRBV7-6 and TRBJ2-2; the match to TRBD1 covers 7 bases. J lost 6 bases, V lost 0 bases, and 7 bases had no gene match. The V gene's germline CDR1 is SGHVS and CDR2 FNYEAQ. The CDR3 runs to 16 residues. In DNA, the CDR3 is TGTGCCAGCAGCTTAGCGTACAGGGGAAGGTCCGGGGAGCTGTTTTTT. Protein product: CASSLAYRGRSGELFF.

This chain joins TRBV29-1 and TRBJ2-2; the D is unclear. V lost 3 bases and J lost 1, with 6 bases in between. The CDR3 is 13 residues long. CDR1 SQVTM and CDR2 ANQGSEA come from the germline V gene. CDR3 protein: CSVDGRNTGELFF. CDR3 in DNA: TGCAGCGTTGACGGCAGGAACACCGGGGAGCTGTTTTTT.